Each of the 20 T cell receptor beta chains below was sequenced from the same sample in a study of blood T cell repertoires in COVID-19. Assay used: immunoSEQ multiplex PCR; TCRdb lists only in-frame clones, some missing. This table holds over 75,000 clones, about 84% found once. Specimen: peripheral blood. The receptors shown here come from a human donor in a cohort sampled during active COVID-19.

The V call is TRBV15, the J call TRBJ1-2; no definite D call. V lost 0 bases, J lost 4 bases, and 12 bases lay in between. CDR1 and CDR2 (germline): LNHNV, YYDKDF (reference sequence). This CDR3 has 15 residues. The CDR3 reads CATSRDWQAIYGYTF. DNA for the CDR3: TGTGCCACCAGCAGAGATTGGCAGGCGATCTATGGCTACACCTTC.

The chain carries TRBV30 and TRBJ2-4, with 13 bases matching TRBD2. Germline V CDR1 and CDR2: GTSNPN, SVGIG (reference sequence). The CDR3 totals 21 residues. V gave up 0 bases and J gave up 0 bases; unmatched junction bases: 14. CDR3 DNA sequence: TGTGCCTGGAGTGTCGGCAGTCCGGGACTAGCGGGGAACCTAGCCAAAAACATTCAGTACTTC. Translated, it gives CAWSVGSPGLAGNLAKNIQYF.

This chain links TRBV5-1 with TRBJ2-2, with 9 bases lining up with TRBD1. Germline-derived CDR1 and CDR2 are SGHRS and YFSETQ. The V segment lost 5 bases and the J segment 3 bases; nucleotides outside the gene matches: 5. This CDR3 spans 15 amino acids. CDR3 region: CASSVRTGDTGELFF. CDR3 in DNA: TGCGCCAGCAGTGTAAGGACAGGGGACACCGGGGAGCTGTTTTTT.

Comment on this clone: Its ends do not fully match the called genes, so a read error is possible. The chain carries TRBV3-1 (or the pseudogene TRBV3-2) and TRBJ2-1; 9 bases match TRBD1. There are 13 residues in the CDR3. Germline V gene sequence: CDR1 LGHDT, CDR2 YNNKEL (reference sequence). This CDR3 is CASSLDRGNAQFF. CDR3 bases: TGTGCCAGCAGCCTTGACAGGGGGAATGCGCAGTTCTTC.

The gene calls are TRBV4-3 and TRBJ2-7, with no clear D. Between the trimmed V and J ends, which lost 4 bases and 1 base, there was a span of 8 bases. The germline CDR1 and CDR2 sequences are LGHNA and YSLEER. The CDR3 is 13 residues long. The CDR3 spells CASSPSRSYEQYF. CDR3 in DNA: TGCGCCAGCAGCCCGAGCCGATCCTACGAGCAGTACTTC.

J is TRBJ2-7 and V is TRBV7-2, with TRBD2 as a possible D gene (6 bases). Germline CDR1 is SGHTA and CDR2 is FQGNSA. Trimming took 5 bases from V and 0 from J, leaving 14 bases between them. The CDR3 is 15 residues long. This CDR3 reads CASSQRGLSSYEQYF. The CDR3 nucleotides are TGTGCCAGCAGCCAACGGGGACTGAGCTCCTACGAGCAGTACTTC.

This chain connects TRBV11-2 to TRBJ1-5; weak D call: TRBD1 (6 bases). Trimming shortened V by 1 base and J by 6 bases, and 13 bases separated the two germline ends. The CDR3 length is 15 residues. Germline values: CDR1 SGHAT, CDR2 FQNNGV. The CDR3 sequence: CASSLGSGESQPQHF. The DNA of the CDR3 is TGTGCCAGCAGCTTAGGCTCAGGGGAGAGTCAGCCCCAGCATTTT.

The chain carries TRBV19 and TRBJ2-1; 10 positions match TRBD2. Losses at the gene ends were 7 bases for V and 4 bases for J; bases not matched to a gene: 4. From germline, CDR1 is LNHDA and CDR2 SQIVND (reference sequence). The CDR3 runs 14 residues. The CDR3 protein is CASNPSGGYNEQFF. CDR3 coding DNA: TGTGCCAGTAACCCTAGCGGGGGATACAATGAGCAGTTCTTC.

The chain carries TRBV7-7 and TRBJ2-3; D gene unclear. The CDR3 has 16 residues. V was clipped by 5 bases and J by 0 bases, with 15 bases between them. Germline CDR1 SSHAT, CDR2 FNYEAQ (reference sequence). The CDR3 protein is CASSAGSGTSTDTQYF. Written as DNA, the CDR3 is TGTGCCAGCAGCGCAGGATCAGGAACGAGCACAGATACGCAGTATTTT.

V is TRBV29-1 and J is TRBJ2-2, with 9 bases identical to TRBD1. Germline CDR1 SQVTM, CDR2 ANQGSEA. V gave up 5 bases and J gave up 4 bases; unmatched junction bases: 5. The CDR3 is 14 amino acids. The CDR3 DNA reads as TGCAGCGTTAGGACAGGGGTTAGCACCGGGGAGCTGTTTTTT. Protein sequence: CSVRTGVSTGELFF.

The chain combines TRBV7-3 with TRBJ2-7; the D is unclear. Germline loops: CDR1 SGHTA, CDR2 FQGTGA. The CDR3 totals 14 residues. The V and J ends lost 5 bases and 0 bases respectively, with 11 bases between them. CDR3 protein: CASSKGGSSYEQYF. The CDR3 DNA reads TGTGCCAGCAGCAAAGGCGGAAGCTCCTACGAGCAGTACTTC.

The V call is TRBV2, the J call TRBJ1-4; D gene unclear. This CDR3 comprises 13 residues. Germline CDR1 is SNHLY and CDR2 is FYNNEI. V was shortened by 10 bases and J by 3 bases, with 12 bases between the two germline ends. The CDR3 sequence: CATHILANEKLFF. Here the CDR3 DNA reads TGTGCCACCCACATATTGGCTAATGAAAAACTGTTTTTT.

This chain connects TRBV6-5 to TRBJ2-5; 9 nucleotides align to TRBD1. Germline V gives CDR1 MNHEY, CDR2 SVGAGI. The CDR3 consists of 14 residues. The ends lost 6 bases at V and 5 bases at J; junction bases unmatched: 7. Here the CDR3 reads CASSRGQGLETQYF. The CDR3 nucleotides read TGTGCCAGCAGCCGTGGACAGGGGCTTGAGACCCAGTACTTC.

The CDR3: CASSDTGTPGVNEQFF. CDR3 DNA sequence: TGTGCCAGCAGTGACACCGGGACACCTGGGGTTAATGAGCAGTTCTTC. V usage is TRBV6-2 or TRBV6-3 and J usage is TRBJ2-1, with D maybe TRBD1 (6 bases). Germline assignment: CDR1 MNHEY and CDR2 SVGEGT. The V end lost 5 bases, the J end lost 7 bases, and 21 bases lay between the germline ends. CDR3 size: 16 residues.

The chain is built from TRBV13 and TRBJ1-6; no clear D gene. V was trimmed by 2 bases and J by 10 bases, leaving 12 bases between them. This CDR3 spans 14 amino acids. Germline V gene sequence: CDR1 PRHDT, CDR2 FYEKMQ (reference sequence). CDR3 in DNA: TGTGCCAGCAGCTTAATGGGAGGACCCTCACCCCTCCACTTT. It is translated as CASSLMGGPSPLHF.

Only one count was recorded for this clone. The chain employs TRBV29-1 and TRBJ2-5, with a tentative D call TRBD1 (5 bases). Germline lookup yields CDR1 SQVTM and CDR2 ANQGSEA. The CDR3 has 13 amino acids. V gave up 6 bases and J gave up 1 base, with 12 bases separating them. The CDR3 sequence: CSVRRQIQETQYF. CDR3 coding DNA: TGCAGCGTGAGACGACAGATCCAAGAGACCCAGTACTTC.

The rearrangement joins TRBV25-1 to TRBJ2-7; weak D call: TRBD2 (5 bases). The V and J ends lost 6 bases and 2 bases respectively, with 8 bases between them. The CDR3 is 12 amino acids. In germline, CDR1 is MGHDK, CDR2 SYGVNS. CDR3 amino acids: CASSPGAYEQYF. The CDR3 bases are TGTGCCAGCAGCCCCGGGGCCTACGAGCAGTACTTC.

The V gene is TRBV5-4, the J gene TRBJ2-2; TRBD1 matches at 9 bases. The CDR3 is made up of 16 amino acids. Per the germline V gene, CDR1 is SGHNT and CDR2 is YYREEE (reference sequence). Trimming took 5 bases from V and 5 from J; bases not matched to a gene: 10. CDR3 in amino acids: CASRGAGTGLTGELFF. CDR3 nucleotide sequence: TGTGCCAGCAGGGGCGCCGGGACAGGGTTGACCGGGGAGCTGTTTTTT.

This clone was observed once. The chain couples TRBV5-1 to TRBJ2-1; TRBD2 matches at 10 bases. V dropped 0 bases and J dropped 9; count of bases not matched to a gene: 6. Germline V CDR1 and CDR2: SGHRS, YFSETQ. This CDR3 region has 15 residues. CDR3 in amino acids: CASSLGSGGYVEQFF. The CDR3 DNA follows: TGCGCCAGCAGCTTGGGTAGCGGGGGGTATGTTGAGCAGTTCTTC.

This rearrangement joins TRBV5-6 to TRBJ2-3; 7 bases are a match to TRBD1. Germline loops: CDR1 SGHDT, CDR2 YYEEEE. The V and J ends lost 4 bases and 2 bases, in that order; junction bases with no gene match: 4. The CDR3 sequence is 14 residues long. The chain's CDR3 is CASSPDRTTDTQYF. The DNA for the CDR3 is TGTGCCAGCAGCCCGGACAGGACCACAGATACGCAGTATTTT.